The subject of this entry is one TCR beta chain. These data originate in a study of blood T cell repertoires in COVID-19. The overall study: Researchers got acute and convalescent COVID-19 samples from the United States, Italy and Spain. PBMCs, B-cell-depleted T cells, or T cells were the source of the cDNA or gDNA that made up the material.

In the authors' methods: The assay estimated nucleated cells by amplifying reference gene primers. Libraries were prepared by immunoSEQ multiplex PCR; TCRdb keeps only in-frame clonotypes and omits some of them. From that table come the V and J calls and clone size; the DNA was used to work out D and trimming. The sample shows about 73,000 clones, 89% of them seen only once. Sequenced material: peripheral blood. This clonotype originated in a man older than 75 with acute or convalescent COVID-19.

The CDR3 DNA reads TGTGCCAGCAGCCAAGTCAACTACGAGCAGTACTTC. This encodes CASSQVNYEQYF. The chain uses TRBV14 and TRBJ2-7; D is uncertain. V lost 1 base to trimming and J lost 3 bases, with 4 bases between them. Per the germline V gene, CDR1 is SGHDN and CDR2 is FVKESK. This CDR3 region has 12 residues.